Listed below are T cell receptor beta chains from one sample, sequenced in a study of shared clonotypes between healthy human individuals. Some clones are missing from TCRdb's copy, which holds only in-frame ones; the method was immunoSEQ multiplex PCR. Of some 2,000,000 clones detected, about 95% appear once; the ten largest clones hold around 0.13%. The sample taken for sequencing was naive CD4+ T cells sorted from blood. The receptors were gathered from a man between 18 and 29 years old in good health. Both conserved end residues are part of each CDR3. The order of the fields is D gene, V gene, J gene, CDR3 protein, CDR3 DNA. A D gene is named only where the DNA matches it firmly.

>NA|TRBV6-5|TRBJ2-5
CASSRTGNQETQYF
TGTGCCAGCAGTCGAACAGGGAACCAAGAGACCCAGTACTTC
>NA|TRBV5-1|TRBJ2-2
CASSLVPGVITGELFF
TGCGCCAGCAGCTTGGTTCCGGGAGTGATCACCGGGGAGCTGTTTTTT
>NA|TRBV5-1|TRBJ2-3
CACSGPGGDSTDTQYF
TGCGCCTGCAGCGGCCCGGGGGGCGATAGCACAGATACGCAGTATTTT
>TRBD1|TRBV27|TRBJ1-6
CASSFGTVNNSPLHF
TGTGCCAGCAGTTTCGGGACAGTCAATAATTCACCCCTCCACTTT
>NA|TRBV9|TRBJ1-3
CASSLEGGWNTIYF
TGTGCCAGCAGTCTAGAGGGGGGTTGGAACACCATATATTTT
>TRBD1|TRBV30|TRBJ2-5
CAWVTGGGETQYF
TGTGCCTGGGTAACAGGGGGCGGGGAGACCCAGTACTTC
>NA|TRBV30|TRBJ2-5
CAWSVPGTQYF
TGTGCCTGGAGCGTTCCGGGGACCCAGTACTTC
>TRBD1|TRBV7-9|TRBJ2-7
CASSPTGGQGSHEQYF
TGTGCCAGCAGCCCCACGGGGGGACAGGGAAGCCACGAGCAGTACTTC
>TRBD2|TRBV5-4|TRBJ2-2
CASSLSGLAANTGELFF
TGTGCCAGCAGCCTTAGCGGACTAGCGGCGAACACCGGGGAGCTGTTTTTT
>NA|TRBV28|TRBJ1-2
CASSEYDRHGYTF
TGTGCCAGCAGTGAGTACGACAGGCATGGCTACACCTTC
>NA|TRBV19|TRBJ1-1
CASSGQLNTEAFF
TGTGCCAGTAGCGGACAGCTGAACACTGAAGCTTTCTTT